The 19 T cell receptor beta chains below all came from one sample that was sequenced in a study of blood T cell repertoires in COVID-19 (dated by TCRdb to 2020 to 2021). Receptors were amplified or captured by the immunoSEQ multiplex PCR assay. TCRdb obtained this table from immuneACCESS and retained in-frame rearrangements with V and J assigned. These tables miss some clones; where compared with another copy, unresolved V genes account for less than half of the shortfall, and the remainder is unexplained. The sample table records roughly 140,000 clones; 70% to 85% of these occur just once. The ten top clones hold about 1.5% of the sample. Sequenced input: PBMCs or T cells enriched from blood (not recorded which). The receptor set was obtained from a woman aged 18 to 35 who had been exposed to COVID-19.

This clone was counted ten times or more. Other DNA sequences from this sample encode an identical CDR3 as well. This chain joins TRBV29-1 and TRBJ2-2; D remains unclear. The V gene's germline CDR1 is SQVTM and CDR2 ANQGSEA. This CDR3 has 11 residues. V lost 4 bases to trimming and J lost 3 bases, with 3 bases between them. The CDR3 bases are TGCAGCGTTGGCGACACCGGGGAGCTGTTTTTT. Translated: CSVGDTGELFF.

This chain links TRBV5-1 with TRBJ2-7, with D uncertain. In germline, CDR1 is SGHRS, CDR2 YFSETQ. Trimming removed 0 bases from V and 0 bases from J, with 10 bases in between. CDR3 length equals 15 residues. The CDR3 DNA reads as TGCGCCAGCAGCTTGGAACCTTGGAGCTCCTACGAGCAGTACTTC. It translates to CASSLEPWSSYEQYF. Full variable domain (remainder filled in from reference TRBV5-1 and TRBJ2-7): KAGVTQTPRYLIKTRGQQVTLSCSPISGHRSVSWYQQTPGQGLQFLFEYFSETQRNKGNFPGRFSGRQFSNSRSEMNVSTLELGDSALYLCASSLEPWSSYEQYFGPGTRLTVT.

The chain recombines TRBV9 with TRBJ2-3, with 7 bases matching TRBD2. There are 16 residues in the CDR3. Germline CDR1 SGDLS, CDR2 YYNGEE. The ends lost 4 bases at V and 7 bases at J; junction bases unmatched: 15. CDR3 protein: CASSSSPAGKGYTQYF. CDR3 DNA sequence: TGTGCCAGCAGCTCTTCCCCAGCGGGAAAGGGATATACGCAGTATTTT.

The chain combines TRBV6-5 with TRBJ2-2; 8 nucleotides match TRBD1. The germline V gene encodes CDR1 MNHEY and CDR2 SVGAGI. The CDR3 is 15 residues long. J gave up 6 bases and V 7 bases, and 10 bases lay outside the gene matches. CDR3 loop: CASTLDRANSGELFF. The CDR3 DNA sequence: TGTGCCAGCACCCTGGACAGGGCTAATTCCGGGGAGCTGTTTTTT.

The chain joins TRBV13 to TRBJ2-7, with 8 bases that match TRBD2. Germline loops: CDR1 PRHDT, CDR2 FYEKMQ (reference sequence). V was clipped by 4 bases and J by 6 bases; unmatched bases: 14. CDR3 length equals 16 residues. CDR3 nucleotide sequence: TGTGCCAGCAGCTCTCTCTTTTCCGCGGGGGGATCCGAGCAGTACTTC. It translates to CASSSLFSAGGSEQYF.

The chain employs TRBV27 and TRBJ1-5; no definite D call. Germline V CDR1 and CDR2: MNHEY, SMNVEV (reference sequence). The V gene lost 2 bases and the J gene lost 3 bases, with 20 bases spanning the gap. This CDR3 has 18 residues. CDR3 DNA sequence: TGTGCCAGCAGTTTAAAATCCAGCGTTGGAAGTTACAATCAGCCCCAGCATTTT. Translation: CASSLKSSVGSYNQPQHF.

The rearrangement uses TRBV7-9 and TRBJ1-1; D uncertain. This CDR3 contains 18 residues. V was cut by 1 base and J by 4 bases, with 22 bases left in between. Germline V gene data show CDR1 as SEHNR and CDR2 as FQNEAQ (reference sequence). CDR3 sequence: CASSLVSPGSDWATEAFF. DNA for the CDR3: TGTGCCAGCAGCTTAGTATCCCCAGGATCGGACTGGGCCACTGAAGCTTTCTTT.

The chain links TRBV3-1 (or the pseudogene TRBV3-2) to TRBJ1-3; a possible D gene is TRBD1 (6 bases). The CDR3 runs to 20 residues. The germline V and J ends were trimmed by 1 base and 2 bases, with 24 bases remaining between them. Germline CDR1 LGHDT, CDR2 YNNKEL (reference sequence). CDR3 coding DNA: TGTGCCAGCAGCCAAGTAAACCCCCGGCAGGGGTCTTTTCCTGGAAACACCATATATTTT. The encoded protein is CASSQVNPRQGSFPGNTIYF.

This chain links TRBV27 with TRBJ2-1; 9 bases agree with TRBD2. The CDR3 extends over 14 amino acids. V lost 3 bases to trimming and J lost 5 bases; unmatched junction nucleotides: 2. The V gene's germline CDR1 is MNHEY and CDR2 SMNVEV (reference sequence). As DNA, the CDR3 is TGTGCCAGCAGTTTTAGCGGGGGCAACAATGAGCAGTTCTTC. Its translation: CASSFSGGNNEQFF.

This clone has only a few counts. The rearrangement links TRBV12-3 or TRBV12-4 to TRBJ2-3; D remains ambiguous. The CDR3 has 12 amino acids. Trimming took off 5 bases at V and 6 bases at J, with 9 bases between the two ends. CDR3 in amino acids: CASSPQLDTQYF. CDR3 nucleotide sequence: TGTGCCAGCAGTCCGCAGTTGGATACGCAGTATTTT.

The CDR3 protein is CASRVLAGNEYEQYF. The CDR3 bases are TGTGCCAGCAGAGTACTAGCGGGAAATGAGTACGAGCAGTACTTC. The chain combines TRBV6-5 with TRBJ2-7, with 10 bases identical to TRBD2. CDR3 size: 15 residues. V gave up 6 bases and J gave up 4 bases; unmatched junction bases: 9. Germline CDR1 MNHEY, CDR2 SVGAGI.

CDR3 sequence reads: CASSQEARGLDYGYTF. CDR3 DNA: TGTGCCAGCAGCCAAGAGGCTAGAGGATTGGACTATGGCTACACCTTC. The chain uses TRBV3-1 (or the pseudogene TRBV3-2) and TRBJ1-2; D unclear. In germline, CDR1 is LGHDT, CDR2 YNNKEL (reference sequence). The CDR3 runs 16 residues. The V end was cut by 0 bases, the J end by 3 bases, with 14 bases between.

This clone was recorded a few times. The DNA for the CDR3 is TGTGCCAGCAGTTTAGGCAGGCGAATGGGCTACACCTTC. Translation: CASSLGRRMGYTF. The V gene is TRBV12-3 or TRBV12-4, the J gene TRBJ1-2; D is unclear. The CDR3 sequence is 13 residues long. V lost 1 base and J lost 8, with 11 bases in between.

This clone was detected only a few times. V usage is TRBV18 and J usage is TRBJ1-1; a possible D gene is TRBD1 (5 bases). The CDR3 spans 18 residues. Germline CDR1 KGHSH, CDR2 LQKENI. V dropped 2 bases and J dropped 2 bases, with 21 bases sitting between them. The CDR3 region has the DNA TGTGCCAGCTCACCATTTTGGGCGATCCAGGGAGGAAACACTGAAGCTTTCTTT. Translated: CASSPFWAIQGGNTEAFF.

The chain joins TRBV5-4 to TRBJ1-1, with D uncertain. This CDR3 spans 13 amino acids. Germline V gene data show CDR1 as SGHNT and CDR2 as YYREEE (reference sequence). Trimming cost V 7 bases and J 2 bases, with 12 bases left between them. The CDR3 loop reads CASREEVNTEAFF. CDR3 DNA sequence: TGTGCCAGCCGAGAGGAGGTCAACACTGAAGCTTTCTTT.

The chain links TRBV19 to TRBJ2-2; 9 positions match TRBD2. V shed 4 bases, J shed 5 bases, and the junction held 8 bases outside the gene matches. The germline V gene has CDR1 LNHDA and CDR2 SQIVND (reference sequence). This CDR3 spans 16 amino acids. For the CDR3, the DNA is TGTGCCAGTAGTAATATCCTAGCGGGACAAACCGGGGAGCTGTTTTTT. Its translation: CASSNILAGQTGELFF.

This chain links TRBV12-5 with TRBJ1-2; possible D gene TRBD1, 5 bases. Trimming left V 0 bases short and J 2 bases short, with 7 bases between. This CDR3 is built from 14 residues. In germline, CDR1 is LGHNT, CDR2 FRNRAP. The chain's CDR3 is CASGLVPGNYGYTF. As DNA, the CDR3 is TGTGCTAGTGGTTTGGTCCCAGGGAACTATGGCTACACCTTC.

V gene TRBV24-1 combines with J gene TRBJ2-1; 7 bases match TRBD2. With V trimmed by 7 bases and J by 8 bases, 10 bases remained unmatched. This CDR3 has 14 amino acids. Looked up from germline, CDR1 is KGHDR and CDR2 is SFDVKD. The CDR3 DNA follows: TGTGCCACCAGCGAGGGCGGGAGTAGGGATGAGCAGTTCTTC. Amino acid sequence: CATSEGGSRDEQFF.

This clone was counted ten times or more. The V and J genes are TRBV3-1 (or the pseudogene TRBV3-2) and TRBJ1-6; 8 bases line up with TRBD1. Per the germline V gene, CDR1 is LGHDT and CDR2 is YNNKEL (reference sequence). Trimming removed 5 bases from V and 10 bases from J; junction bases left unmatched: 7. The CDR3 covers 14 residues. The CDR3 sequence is CASSFGQGKSPLHF. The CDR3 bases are TGTGCCAGCAGCTTTGGACAGGGAAAATCACCCCTCCACTTT.